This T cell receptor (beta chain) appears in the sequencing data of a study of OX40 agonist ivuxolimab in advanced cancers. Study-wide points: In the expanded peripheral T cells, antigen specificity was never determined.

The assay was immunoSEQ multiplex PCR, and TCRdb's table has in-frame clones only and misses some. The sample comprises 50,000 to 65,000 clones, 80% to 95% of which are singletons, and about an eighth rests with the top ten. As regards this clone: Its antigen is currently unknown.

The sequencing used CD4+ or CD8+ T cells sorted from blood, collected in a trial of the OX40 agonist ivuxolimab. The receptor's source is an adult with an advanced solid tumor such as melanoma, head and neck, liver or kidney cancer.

The CDR3 reads CASSYGTLNTGELFF. The DNA of the CDR3 is TGTGCCAGCAGTTACGGGACTCTGAACACCGGGGAGCTGTTTTTT. The chain employs TRBV6-5 and TRBJ2-2; a possible D gene is TRBD2 (6 bases). The germline V gene encodes CDR1 MNHEY and CDR2 SVGAGI. V lost 2 bases, J lost 1 base, and 8 bases lay in between. This CDR3 has 15 amino acids.